One and the same sample provided the 27 T cell receptor beta chains below, sequenced in a study of PD-L1 blockade in urothelial cancer. Some clones are missing from TCRdb's copy, which holds only in-frame ones; the method was immunoSEQ multiplex PCR. The data contain 20,000 to 30,000 clones, 65% to 90% of them singletons. The source was PBMCs, collected around atezolizumab (anti-PD-L1) treatment. The source is a man aged 55 to 70 with urothelial cancer.

The gene calls are TRBV19 and TRBJ2-2; a possible D gene is TRBD2 (6 bases). Germline V gene lookup returns CDR1 LNHDA and CDR2 SQIVND (reference sequence). V lost 2 bases to trimming and J lost 6 bases, with 10 bases between them. CDR3 length: 14 residues. For the CDR3, the DNA is TGTGCCAGTAGTATACGGGAGTGGGCCGGGGAGCTGTTTTTT. This sequence encodes CASSIREWAGELFF.

This chain uses TRBV19 with TRBJ1-2; D may be TRBD1 (5 bases). Between the trimmed V and J ends, which lost 5 bases and 5 bases, there was a span of 24 bases. Germline V CDR1 and CDR2: LNHDA, SQIVND (reference sequence). The CDR3 is 17 amino acids. The CDR3 here is CASSPIGAETVSYGYTF. CDR3 in DNA: TGTGCCAGTAGTCCTATTGGGGCCGAGACCGTTTCATATGGCTACACCTTC.

The chain carries TRBV21-1 and TRBJ2-5; the table calls TRBD2, which could not be checked here. TRBV21-1 is a pseudogene. CDR3 size: 16 residues. CDR3 DNA: TGTGCCAGCAGCAAATCGAGCGGGGGAATCCAAGAGACCCAGTACTTC. Translation: CASSKSSGGIQETQYF.

V and J are TRBV5-6 and TRBJ1-6; 10 positions match TRBD1. J was trimmed by 10 bases and V by 4 bases; bases with no gene match: 8. The CDR3 is 15 residues long. Looked up from germline, CDR1 is SGHDT and CDR2 is YYEEEE. CDR3 sequence (DNA): TGTGCCAGCAGCCGCGGGACAGGGGTTACCTCACCCCTCCACTTT. The encoded protein is CASSRGTGVTSPLHF.

The chain combines TRBV7-2 with TRBJ2-3, with 10 bases identical to TRBD1. Germline trimming cut 2 bases from V and 2 bases from J; bases unmatched to any gene: 7. The germline V gene has CDR1 SGHTA and CDR2 FQGNSA. There are 17 residues in the CDR3. This CDR3 reads CASSLTGTGDATDTQYF. DNA for the CDR3: TGTGCCAGCAGCTTAACCGGGACAGGGGACGCCACAGATACGCAGTATTTT.

The chain has TRBV5-6 and TRBJ2-1, with TRBD2 identical over 12 bases. The CDR3 is made up of 16 amino acids. V dropped 3 bases and J dropped 7; count of bases not matched to a gene: 8. From germline, CDR1 is SGHDT and CDR2 YYEEEE. The CDR3 here is CASSWASGGAINEQFF. In DNA, the CDR3 is TGTGCCAGCAGCTGGGCTAGCGGGGGGGCTATTAATGAGCAGTTCTTC.

V gene TRBV4-1 combines with J gene TRBJ2-7, with a tentative D call TRBD1 (5 bases). This CDR3 contains 12 residues. V lost 0 bases and J lost 10, with 10 bases in between. The germline V gene has CDR1 MGHRA and CDR2 YSYEKL. In DNA form, the CDR3 reads TGCGCCAGCAGCCAAGATTTACAGGTACAGTACTTC. Its protein product is CASSQDLQVQYF.

The CDR3 protein is CASSYSGTGSFGEQYF. CDR3 nucleotides: TGTGCCAGCAGTTACTCGGGGACAGGGTCCTTCGGCGAGCAGTACTTC. The J gene is TRBJ2-7, the V gene TRBV6-5, with TRBD1 matching 9 bases. Germline V gene data show CDR1 as MNHEY and CDR2 as SVGAGI. V trimming: 0 bases; J trimming: 6 bases; junction bases outside the gene matches: 9. This CDR3 is built from 16 residues.

V is TRBV11-1 and J is TRBJ1-1; D call uncertain. Trimming took 1 base from V and 4 from J, leaving 10 bases between them. The CDR3 extends over 14 amino acids. CDR1 SGHAT and CDR2 FQDESV come from the germline V gene (reference sequence). The chain's CDR3 is CASSLVRGSTEAFF. As DNA, the CDR3 is TGTGCCAGCAGCTTAGTTCGGGGTAGCACTGAAGCTTTCTTT.

The CDR3 region is CASSLGSREKLFF. CDR3 bases: TGTGCCAGCAGCTTAGGATCGCGAGAAAAACTGTTTTTT. This chain links TRBV7-2 with TRBJ1-4; D remains ambiguous. CDR3 length equals 13 residues. Between the trimmed V and J ends, which lost 1 base and 8 bases, there was a span of 8 bases. Germline V lookup: CDR1 SGHTA, CDR2 FQGNSA.

This chain connects TRBV5-5 to TRBJ2-7; TRBD2 aligns across 14 bases. Germline assignment: CDR1 SGHKS and CDR2 YYEKEE (reference sequence). The CDR3 loop spans 14 amino acids. The junction had 1 base not matched to a gene; V was cut back by 2 bases and J by 6 bases. CDR3 DNA: TGTGCCAGCAGCTTCGGGACTAGCGGGAGCGAGCAGTACTTC. This codes for CASSFGTSGSEQYF.

This chain joins TRBV5-4 and TRBJ2-2; D might be TRBD2 (6 bases). The CDR3 length is 17 residues. Per germline, CDR1 SGHNT and CDR2 YYREEE (reference sequence). Trimming pared 4 bases from V and 0 bases from J, leaving 16 bases between. CDR3 sequence (DNA): TGTGCCAGCAGCCCGGGGGTAGGGGCCACGAACACCGGGGAGCTGTTTTTT. It codes for CASSPGVGATNTGELFF.

The gene calls are TRBV27 and TRBJ2-7, with TRBD1 identical over 11 bases. Germline V gives CDR1 MNHEY, CDR2 SMNVEV (reference sequence). J lost 2 bases, V lost 11 bases, and 5 bases had no gene match. The length of the CDR3 is 13 residues. The CDR3 is CACGTGGTYEQYF. The CDR3 DNA follows: TGTGCCTGCGGGACAGGGGGAACCTACGAGCAGTACTTC.

V gene TRBV4-1 combines with J gene TRBJ1-5; 7 nucleotides agree with TRBD1. CDR1 and CDR2 from the germline V gene are MGHRA and YSYEKL. The V segment lost 2 bases and the J segment 4 bases; nucleotides outside the gene matches: 8. The CDR3 extends over 16 amino acids. CDR3 in DNA: TGCGCCAGCAGCCAAAGTTGGGGACAGCAAAATCAGCCCCAGCATTTT. It translates to CASSQSWGQQNQPQHF.

The chain uses TRBV30 and TRBJ2-1, with D tentatively TRBD1 (5 bases). Germline V CDR1 and CDR2: GTSNPN, SVGIG (reference sequence). Trimming took 4 bases from V and 4 from J, leaving 5 bases between them. The CDR3 loop spans 11 amino acids. The CDR3 is CAWTGYNEQFF. The DNA of the CDR3 is TGTGCCTGGACAGGGTACAATGAGCAGTTCTTC.

This clone turned up a few times. For the CDR3, the DNA is TGTGCCAGCAGCTTGGGCGGGCTTCTCCACTCCTACGAGCAGTACTTC. This sequence encodes CASSLGGLLHSYEQYF. The chain is built from TRBV5-6 and TRBJ2-7; perhaps TRBD2 as D (5 bases). This CDR3 contains 16 residues. Germline CDR1 reads SGHDT; CDR2 reads YYEEEE. Deletions cut 0 bases from V and 0 bases from J, with 13 bases between.

In this sample, this clone turned up a few times. The chain links TRBV9 to TRBJ1-4, with no clear D. This CDR3 is 11 amino acids long. Germline V CDR1 and CDR2: SGDLS, YYNGEE. V was cut by 3 bases and J by 10 bases, with 7 bases left in between. CDR3 loop: CASSATRKLFF. In DNA, the CDR3 is TGTGCCAGCAGCGCCACGCGAAAACTGTTTTTT.

The J gene is TRBJ2-1, the V gene TRBV6-1; 9 nucleotides agree with TRBD1. J was trimmed by 5 bases and V by 10 bases; bases with no gene match: 9. The germline CDR1 and CDR2 sequences are MNHNS and SASEGT. The CDR3 has 14 residues. CDR3: CATSGTGTHNEQFF. The CDR3, as DNA: TGTGCCACCTCCGGGACAGGGACCCACAATGAGCAGTTCTTC.

The gene calls are TRBV5-1 and TRBJ2-7, with D maybe TRBD2 (6 bases). Germline V gene data show CDR1 as SGHRS and CDR2 as YFSETQ. V was cut by 3 bases and J by 4 bases, with 8 bases left in between. The CDR3 contains 12 residues. The CDR3 DNA follows: TGCGCCAGCAGCTCGGAGGGGTACGAGCAGTACTTC. Its translation is CASSSEGYEQYF.

V gene TRBV13 combines with J gene TRBJ1-1; the D gene is possibly TRBD1 (6 bases). There are 13 residues in the CDR3. Germline V gives CDR1 PRHDT, CDR2 FYEKMQ (reference sequence). Deletions cut 2 bases from V and 4 bases from J, with 8 bases between. This CDR3 is CASSLYRATEAFF. The CDR3 bases are TGTGCCAGCAGCTTATACAGGGCCACTGAAGCTTTCTTT.

V and J are TRBV6-5 and TRBJ2-1; the match to TRBD2 covers 10 bases. CDR3 size: 13 residues. The germline gives CDR1 MNHEY, CDR2 SVGAGI. Trimming cost V 4 bases and J 9 bases; bases outside gene matches: 3. The DNA for the CDR3 is TGTGCCAGCAGTTCCGGGACTAGCGTTGAGCAGTTCTTC. Its translation: CASSSGTSVEQFF.

The chain couples TRBV6-5 to TRBJ2-7; 10 bases are shared with TRBD2. Germline V gene sequence: CDR1 MNHEY, CDR2 SVGAGI. The length of the CDR3 is 15 residues. The V segment lost 6 bases and the J segment 4 bases; nucleotides outside the gene matches: 9. The DNA of the CDR3 is TGTGCCAGCAGGACCTCTAGCGGGAGTGGGTACGAGCAGTACTTC. This encodes CASRTSSGSGYEQYF.

This clone was seen only a few times. The rearrangement uses TRBV25-1 and TRBJ2-1, with 13 nucleotides matching TRBD2. CDR1 is MGHDK and CDR2 is SYGVNS in the germline V gene. The CDR3 has 14 amino acids. The junction had 1 base not matched to a gene; V was cut back by 3 bases and J by 8 bases. For the CDR3, the DNA is TGTGCCAGCAGTGAGGGGACTAGCGGGGATGAGCAGTTCTTC. It codes for CASSEGTSGDEQFF.

The chain uses TRBV5-1 and TRBJ2-7; D is possibly TRBD1 (5 bases). Trimming left V 5 bases short and J 5 bases short, with 14 bases between. CDR1 and CDR2 (germline): SGHRS, YFSETQ. This CDR3 has 13 amino acids. CDR3 in amino acids: CASSFQGAHEQYF. Written as DNA, the CDR3 is TGCGCCAGCAGTTTTCAGGGTGCCCACGAGCAGTACTTC.

This chain uses TRBV30 with TRBJ1-6, with TRBD1 matching 8 bases. The CDR3 runs to 15 residues. CDR1 is GTSNPN, CDR2 SVGIG, per germline (reference sequence). Losses at the gene ends were 4 bases for V and 10 bases for J; bases not matched to a gene: 12. The chain's CDR3 is CAWKETDRVASPLHF. CDR3 DNA: TGTGCCTGGAAAGAGACGGACAGGGTCGCATCACCCCTCCACTTT.

CDR3 region: CASSLGQVNTEAFF. In DNA form, the CDR3 reads TGTGCCAGCAGCTTGGGACAGGTAAACACTGAAGCTTTCTTT. The chain combines TRBV5-4 with TRBJ1-1; tentative D call: TRBD1 (6 bases). The CDR3 runs 14 residues. The V gene lost 0 bases and the J gene lost 2 bases, with 8 bases spanning the gap. Germline CDR1 and CDR2: SGHNT and YYREEE (reference sequence). The variable domain in full, completed from reference TRBV5-4 and TRBJ1-1, reads ETGVTQSPTHLIKTRGQQVTLRCSSQSGHNTVSWYQQALGQGPQFIFQYYREEENGRGNFPPRFSGLQFPNYSSELNVNALELDDSALYLCASSLGQVNTEAFFGQGTRLTVV.

The chain employs TRBV6-6 and TRBJ1-1; D uncertain. From germline, CDR1 is MNHNY and CDR2 SVGAGI (reference sequence). V lost 6 bases and J lost 5, with 10 bases in between. The CDR3 consists of 12 residues. Written as DNA, the CDR3 is TGTGCCAGCAGCCGTATCCGGACTGAAGCTTTCTTT. The encoded protein is CASSRIRTEAFF.